The 8 T cell receptor beta chains in this list originate from one sample, sequenced in a study of blood T cell repertoires in COVID-19. This table comes from immunoSEQ multiplex PCR, and its TCRdb copy is limited to in-frame clones, with some not included. The sample lists 160,000 or so clones; around four fifths were seen once. Specimen: peripheral blood. Receptor source: a human donor in a cohort sampled during active COVID-19.

This chain connects TRBV4-3 to TRBJ2-3; a possible D gene is TRBD2 (6 bases). Trimming cost V 8 bases and J 1 base, with 13 bases left between them. Germline CDR1 and CDR2: LGHNA and YSLEER. The CDR3 runs 14 residues. This CDR3 reads CASSRTGGTDTQYF. The DNA of the CDR3 is TGCGCCAGCTCCCGAACGGGGGGCACAGATACGCAGTATTTT.

The chain is built from TRBV9 and TRBJ2-1; 9 bases fit TRBD2. This CDR3 contains 16 residues. The V and J ends lost 0 bases and 8 bases, in that order; junction bases with no gene match: 9. Germline values: CDR1 SGDLS, CDR2 YYNGEE. The CDR3 region is CASSVVFSGSVDEQFF. CDR3 in DNA: TGTGCCAGCAGCGTAGTCTTTAGCGGGAGTGTCGATGAGCAGTTCTTC. Full variable domain (outside the CDR3, taken from reference TRBV9 and TRBJ2-1): DSGVTQTPKHLITATGQRVTLRCSPRSGDLSVYWYQQSLDQGLQFLIQYYNGEERAKGNILERFSAQQFPDLHSELNLSSLELGDSALYFCASSVVFSGSVDEQFFGPGTRLTVL.

The chain combines TRBV11-3 with TRBJ1-6; weak D call: TRBD1 (5 bases). This CDR3 is 14 amino acids long. Germline V gene lookup returns CDR1 SGHNT and CDR2 YENEEA. V was clipped by 4 bases and J by 9 bases, with 13 bases between them. CDR3 DNA: TGTGCCAGCAGCTCGACAGCGTCGGGTTCACCCCTCCACTTT. Its translation is CASSSTASGSPLHF.

This rearrangement joins TRBV7-6 to TRBJ2-1; 8 nucleotides agree with TRBD2. The CDR3 has 18 residues. Per the germline V gene, CDR1 is SGHVS and CDR2 is FNYEAQ. The ends lost 3 bases at V and 0 bases at J; junction bases unmatched: 10. This CDR3 reads CASSFLAGGKISYNEQFF. CDR3 nucleotides: TGTGCCAGCAGCTTTCTGGCGGGGGGCAAAATCTCCTACAATGAGCAGTTCTTC.

The V call is TRBV19, the J call TRBJ1-4; 10 bases are a match to TRBD1. CDR1 is LNHDA, CDR2 SQIVND, per germline (reference sequence). V shed 6 bases and J 4 bases; nucleotides not matched to a gene: 8. The CDR3 consists of 16 residues. For the CDR3, the DNA is TGTGCCAGTAGCCGGGACAGGGGTCAAGTTAATGAAAAACTGTTTTTT. It translates to CASSRDRGQVNEKLFF. Combining the CDR3 with reference TRBV19 and TRBJ1-4 gives the whole variable domain DGGITQSPKYLFRKEGQNVTLSCEQNLNHDAMYWYRQDPGQGLRLIYYSQIVNDFQKGDIAEGYSVSREKKESFPLTVTSAQKNPTAFYLCASSRDRGQVNEKLFFGSGTQLSVL.

The chain combines TRBV6-5 with TRBJ2-7; 10 nucleotides line up with TRBD1. Losses at the gene ends were 8 bases for V and 4 bases for J; bases not matched to a gene: 11. This CDR3 has 15 residues. Looked up from germline, CDR1 is MNHEY and CDR2 is SVGAGI. The CDR3 loop is CASLTLGQGLYEQYF. Written as DNA, the CDR3 is TGTGCCAGCTTGACACTGGGACAGGGGCTATACGAGCAGTACTTC.

The chain employs TRBV15 and TRBJ2-5, with 9 positions matching TRBD1. Germline V gives CDR1 LNHNV, CDR2 YYDKDF (reference sequence). The V gene end was trimmed by 3 bases and the J gene end by 7 bases; junction bases not matched to a gene: 15. There are 17 residues in the CDR3. The CDR3 DNA follows: TGTGCCACCAGCAGGACACGGGACAGGGATCACCTTGGGACCCAGTACTTC. This codes for CATSRTRDRDHLGTQYF.

This clone was counted once. The chain combines TRBV10-3 with TRBJ2-5, with D hard to call. This CDR3 has 12 amino acids. Trimming left V 8 bases short and J 3 bases short, with 10 bases between. Germline CDR1 reads ENHRY; CDR2 reads SYGVKD. The CDR3 loop reads CAIARVEETQYF. CDR3 DNA: TGTGCCATCGCACGGGTGGAAGAGACCCAGTACTTC.